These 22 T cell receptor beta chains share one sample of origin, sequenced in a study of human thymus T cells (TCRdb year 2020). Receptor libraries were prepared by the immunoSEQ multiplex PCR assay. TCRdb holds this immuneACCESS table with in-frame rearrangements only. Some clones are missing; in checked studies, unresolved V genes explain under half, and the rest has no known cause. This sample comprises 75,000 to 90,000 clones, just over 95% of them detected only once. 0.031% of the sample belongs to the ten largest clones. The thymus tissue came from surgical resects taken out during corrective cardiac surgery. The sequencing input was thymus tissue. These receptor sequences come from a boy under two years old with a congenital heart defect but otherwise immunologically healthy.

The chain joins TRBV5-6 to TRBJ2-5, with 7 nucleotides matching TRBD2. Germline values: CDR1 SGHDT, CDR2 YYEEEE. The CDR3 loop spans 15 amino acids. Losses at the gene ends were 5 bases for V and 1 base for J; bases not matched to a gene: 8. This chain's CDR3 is CASSPSGLLQETQYF. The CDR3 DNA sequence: TGTGCCAGCAGTCCTAGCGGCCTCCTCCAAGAGACCCAGTACTTC.

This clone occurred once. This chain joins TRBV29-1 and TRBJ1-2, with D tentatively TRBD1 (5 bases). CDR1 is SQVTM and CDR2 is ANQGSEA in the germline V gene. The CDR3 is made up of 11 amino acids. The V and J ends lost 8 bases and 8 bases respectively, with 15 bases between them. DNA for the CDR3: TGCAGCTCAGGTCAGGGAGGAGGCTACACCTTC. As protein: CSSGQGGGYTF.

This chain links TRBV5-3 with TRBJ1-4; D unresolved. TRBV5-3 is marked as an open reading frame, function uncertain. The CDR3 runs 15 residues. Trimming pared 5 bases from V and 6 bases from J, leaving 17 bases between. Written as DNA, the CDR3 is TGTGCCAGAAGGCTAAGTGGATGGTGGGATGAAAAACTGTTTTTT. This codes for CARRLSGWWDEKLFF.

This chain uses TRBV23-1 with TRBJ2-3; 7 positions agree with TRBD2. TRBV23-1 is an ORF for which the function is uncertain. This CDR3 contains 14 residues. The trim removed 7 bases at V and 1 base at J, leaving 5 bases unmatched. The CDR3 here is CASTQRGCTDTQYF. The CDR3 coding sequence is TGCGCCAGCACCCAGCGGGGCTGCACAGATACGCAGTATTTT.

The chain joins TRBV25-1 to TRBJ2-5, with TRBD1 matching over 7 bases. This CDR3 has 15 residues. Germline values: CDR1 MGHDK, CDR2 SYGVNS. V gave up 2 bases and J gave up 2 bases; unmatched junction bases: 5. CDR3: CASSEGDRLQETQYF. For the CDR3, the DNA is TGTGCCAGCAGTGAAGGGGACAGATTGCAAGAGACCCAGTACTTC.

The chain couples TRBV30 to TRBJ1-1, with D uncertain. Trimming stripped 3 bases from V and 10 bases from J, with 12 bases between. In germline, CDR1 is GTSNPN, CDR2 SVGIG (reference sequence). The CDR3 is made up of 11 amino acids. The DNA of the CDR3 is TGTGCCTGGAGGGGCAGTGGGCCAGCTTTCTTT. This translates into CAWRGSGPAFF.

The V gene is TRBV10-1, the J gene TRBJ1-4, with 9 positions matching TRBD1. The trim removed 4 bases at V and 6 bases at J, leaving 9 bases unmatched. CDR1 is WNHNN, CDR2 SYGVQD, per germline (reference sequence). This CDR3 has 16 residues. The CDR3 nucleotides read TGCGCCAGCAGTGGGAACAGGGGGCGCGAGGATGAAAAACTGTTTTTT. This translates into CASSGNRGREDEKLFF.

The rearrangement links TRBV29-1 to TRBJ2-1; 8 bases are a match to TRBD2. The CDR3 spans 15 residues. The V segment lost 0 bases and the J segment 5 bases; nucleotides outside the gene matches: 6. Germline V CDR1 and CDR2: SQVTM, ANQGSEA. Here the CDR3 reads CSVEDKTSVHNEQFF. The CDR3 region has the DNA TGCAGCGTTGAAGATAAGACTAGCGTCCACAATGAGCAGTTCTTC.

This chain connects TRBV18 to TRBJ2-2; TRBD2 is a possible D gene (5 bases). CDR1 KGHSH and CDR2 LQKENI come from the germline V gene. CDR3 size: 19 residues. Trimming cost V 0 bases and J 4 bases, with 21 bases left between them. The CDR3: CASSPPIAQSCAGTGELFF. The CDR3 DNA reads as TGTGCCAGCTCACCACCCATAGCCCAGTCCTGCGCGGGCACCGGGGAGCTGTTTTTT.

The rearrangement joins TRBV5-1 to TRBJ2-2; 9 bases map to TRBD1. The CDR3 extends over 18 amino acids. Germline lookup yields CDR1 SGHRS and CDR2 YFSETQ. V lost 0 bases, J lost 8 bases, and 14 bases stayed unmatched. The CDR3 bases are TGCGCCAGCAGCTTGGTCGGTCGTGGACAGGGGCTGTATGGGGAGCTGTTTTTT. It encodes CASSLVGRGQGLYGELFF.

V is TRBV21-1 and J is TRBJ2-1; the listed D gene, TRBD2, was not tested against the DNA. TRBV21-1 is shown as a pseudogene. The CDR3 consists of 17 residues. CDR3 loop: CASSPRGVRGGRNEQFF. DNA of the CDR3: TGTGCCAGCAGCCCGCGAGGGGTGCGGGGGGGTCGCAATGAGCAGTTCTTC.

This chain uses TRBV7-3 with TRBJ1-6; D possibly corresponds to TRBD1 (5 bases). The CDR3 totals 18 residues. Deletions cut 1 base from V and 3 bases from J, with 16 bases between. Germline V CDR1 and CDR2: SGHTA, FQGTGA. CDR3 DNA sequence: TGTGCCAGCAGCTTAAGGGGAAGAGGGGATCGCTATAATTCACCCCTCCACTTT. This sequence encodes CASSLRGRGDRYNSPLHF.

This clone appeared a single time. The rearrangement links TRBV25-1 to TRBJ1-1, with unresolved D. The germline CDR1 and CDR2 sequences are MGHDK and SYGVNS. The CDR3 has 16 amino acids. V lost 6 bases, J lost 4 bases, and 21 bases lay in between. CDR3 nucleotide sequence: TGTGCCAGCAGCGCTCATTGCTCCAGGCGAGGCACTGAAGCTTTCTTT. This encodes CASSAHCSRRGTEAFF.

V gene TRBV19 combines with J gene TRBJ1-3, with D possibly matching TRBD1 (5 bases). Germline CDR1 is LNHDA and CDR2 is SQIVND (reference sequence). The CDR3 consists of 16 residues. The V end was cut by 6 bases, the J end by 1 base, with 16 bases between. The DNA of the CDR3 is TGTGCCAGTAGCCTCGTCGACAGTTGGTCTGGAAACACCATATATTTT. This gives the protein CASSLVDSWSGNTIYF.

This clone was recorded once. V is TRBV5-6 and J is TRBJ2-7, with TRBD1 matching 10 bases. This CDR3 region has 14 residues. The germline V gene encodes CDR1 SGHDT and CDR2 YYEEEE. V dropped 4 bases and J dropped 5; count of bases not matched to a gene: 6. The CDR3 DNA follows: TGTGCCAGCAGCCCGGGACAGGGGACCCACGAGCAGTACTTC. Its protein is CASSPGQGTHEQYF.

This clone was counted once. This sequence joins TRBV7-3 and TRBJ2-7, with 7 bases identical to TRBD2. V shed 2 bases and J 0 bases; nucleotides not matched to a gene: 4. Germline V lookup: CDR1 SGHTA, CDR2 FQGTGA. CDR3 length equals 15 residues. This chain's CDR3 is CASSLQRGPSYEQYF. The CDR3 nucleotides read TGTGCCAGCAGCTTACAGCGGGGACCCTCCTACGAGCAGTACTTC.

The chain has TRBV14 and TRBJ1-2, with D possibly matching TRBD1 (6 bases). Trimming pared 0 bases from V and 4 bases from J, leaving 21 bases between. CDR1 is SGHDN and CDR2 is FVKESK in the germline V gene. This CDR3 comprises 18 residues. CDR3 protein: CASSQDKGIVGALYGYTF. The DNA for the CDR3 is TGTGCCAGCAGCCAAGATAAAGGGATCGTGGGGGCCCTCTATGGCTACACCTTC.

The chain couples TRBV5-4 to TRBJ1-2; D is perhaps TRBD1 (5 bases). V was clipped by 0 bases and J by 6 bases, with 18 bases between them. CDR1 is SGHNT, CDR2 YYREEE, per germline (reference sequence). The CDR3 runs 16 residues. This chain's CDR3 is CASSLGVVLGLDGYTF. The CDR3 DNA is TGTGCCAGCAGCTTGGGGGTGGTTTTGGGGCTAGATGGCTACACCTTC.

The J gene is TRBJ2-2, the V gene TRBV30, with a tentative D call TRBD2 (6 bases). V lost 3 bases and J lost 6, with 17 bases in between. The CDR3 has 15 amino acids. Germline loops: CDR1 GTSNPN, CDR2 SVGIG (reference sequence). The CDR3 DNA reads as TGTGCCTGGAGAGGAAAGCGGGTACGGGCCGGGGAGCTGTTTTTT. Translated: CAWRGKRVRAGELFF.

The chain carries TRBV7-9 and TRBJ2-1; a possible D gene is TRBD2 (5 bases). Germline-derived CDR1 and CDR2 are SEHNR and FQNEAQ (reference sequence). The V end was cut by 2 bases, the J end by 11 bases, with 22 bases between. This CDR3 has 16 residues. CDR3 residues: CASSLSSVVSRGKQFF. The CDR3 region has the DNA TGTGCCAGCAGCTTAAGCTCAGTGGTCTCTCGGGGAAAGCAGTTCTTC.

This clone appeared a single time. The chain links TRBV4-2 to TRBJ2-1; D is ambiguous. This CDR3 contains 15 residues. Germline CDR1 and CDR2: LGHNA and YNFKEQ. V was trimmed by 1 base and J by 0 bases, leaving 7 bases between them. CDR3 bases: TGTGCCAGCAGCCAAGTTAAGTTCTCCTACAATGAGCAGTTCTTC. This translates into CASSQVKFSYNEQFF.

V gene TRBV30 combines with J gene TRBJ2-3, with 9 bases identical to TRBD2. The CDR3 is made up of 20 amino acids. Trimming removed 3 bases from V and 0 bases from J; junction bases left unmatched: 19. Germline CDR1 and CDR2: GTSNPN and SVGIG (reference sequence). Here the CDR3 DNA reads TGTGCCTGGAGCAGGCGGTCTAGCGGGGATGTTGTCGATAGCACAGATACGCAGTATTTT. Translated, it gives CAWSRRSSGDVVDSTDTQYF.